The text below deals with one TCR beta chain. The target antigen is unknown. Primed by a sample-barcoded 5' primer and a J-beta primer mix, a second PCR proceeded for about 7 to 12 cycles. Per sample, CDR3-containing paired-end reads numbered at least 2.5 million. One entry per CDR3 protein, called by TCRdb with MiXCR from the 5' RACE reads. This table has about 1.8 million distinct CDR3 sequences, around half appearing once. Germline lookup yields CDR1 SGHTA and CDR2 FQGNSA. The length of the CDR3 is 17 residues. These data come from a study of blood T cells in healthy people across ages. For the study at large: Researchers report that template switching captured about one barcoded beta molecule per two T cells. Study-level findings and limits: Since the PBMCs were unsorted, naive and antigen-experienced cells could not be conclusively compared.

The clonotype was recovered from a woman in her thirties or forties in good health. Source material: blood. The rearrangement joins TRBV7-2 to TRBJ2-1; D is uncertain. The closer fit of TRBJ2-7 to the DNA end suggests the J call may be wrong. The CDR3 bases are TGTGCCAGCAGCTTAGGATTCAGGCCGAGCTCCTACAATGAGCAGTACTTC. Its translation: CASSLGFRPSSYNEQYF.